A single sample gave rise to the 30 T cell receptor beta chains below, sequenced in a study of CD8 T cells in Susac syndrome. An input of 0.5 to 1 ug of RNA was subjected to reverse transcription using random hexamers. TCRdb reprocessed the immunoSEQ multiplex PCR reads via MiXCR and lists one record per CDR3 protein. The table shows some 120,000 distinct CDR3 sequences, with around 94% occurring only once. Sequenced: CD8+ T cells from PBMCs. All receptors derive from a human donor with Susac syndrome.

There are a few counts of this clonotype. The chain links TRBV6-6 to TRBJ1-1; a possible D gene is TRBD1 (5 bases). Trimming took 7 bases from V and 1 from J, leaving 13 bases between them. CDR3 length: 14 amino acids. Germline-derived CDR1 and CDR2 are MNHNY and SVGAGI (reference sequence). CDR3 loop: CASTPGGENTEAFF. The CDR3 DNA reads as TGTGCCAGCACCCCTGGAGGGGAGAACACTGAAGCTTTCTTT.

V and J are TRBV5-1 and TRBJ2-4, with 10 positions matching TRBD1. Germline CDR1 reads SGHRS; CDR2 reads YFSETQ. Losses at the gene ends were 4 bases for V and 5 bases for J; bases not matched to a gene: 6. This CDR3 has 15 amino acids. Here the CDR3 reads CASSPGQGTENIQYF. The CDR3 nucleotides read TGCGCCAGCAGCCCGGGACAGGGGACTGAAAACATTCAGTACTTC. The whole variable domain, filled in from reference TRBV5-1 and TRBJ2-4, reads KAGVTQTPRYLIKTRGQQVTLSCSPISGHRSVSWYQQTPGQGLQFLFEYFSETQRNKGNFPGRFSGRQFSNSRSEMNVSTLELGDSALYLCASSPGQGTENIQYFGAGTRLSVL.

This clonotype was seen a single time. V and J are TRBV20-1 and TRBJ2-7; D may be TRBD2 (5 bases). The CDR3 is 15 amino acids. Trimming left V 6 bases short and J 0 bases short, with 18 bases between. The germline gives CDR1 DFQATT, CDR2 SNEGSKA (reference sequence). The CDR3 sequence is CSARPSERSSYEQYF. For the CDR3, the DNA is TGCAGTGCAAGGCCTTCCGAGCGGAGCTCCTACGAGCAGTACTTC.

The chain has TRBV20-1 and TRBJ2-4; 10 bases map to TRBD1. CDR3 length equals 15 residues. Germline loops: CDR1 DFQATT, CDR2 SNEGSKA (reference sequence). V was pared by 6 bases and J by 3 bases, with 8 bases of the junction left unmatched. CDR3 amino acids: CSASTGGANKNIQYF. CDR3 coding DNA: TGCAGTGCCTCGACAGGGGGCGCTAACAAAAACATTCAGTACTTC.

The V call is TRBV29-1, the J call TRBJ2-1, with 14 bases lining up with TRBD2. J lost 4 bases, V lost 5 bases, and 4 bases had no gene match. The CDR3 length is 15 residues. Per germline, CDR1 SQVTM and CDR2 ANQGSEA. In DNA, the CDR3 is TGCAGCGTTCGACTAGCGGGGGGGGTTTACAATGAGCAGTTCTTC. Residues: CSVRLAGGVYNEQFF.

This chain links TRBV12-3 or TRBV12-4 with TRBJ2-2; a weak D match, TRBD1 (7 bases). The CDR3 spans 17 residues. The V end was cut by 10 bases, the J end by 4 bases, with 25 bases between. Here the CDR3 reads CATHPSRGEGSTGELFF. In nucleotides, the CDR3 is TGTGCCACCCACCCCAGCAGGGGGGAAGGGAGCACCGGGGAGCTGTTTTTT.

The V call is TRBV7-3, the J call TRBJ2-5; D may correspond to TRBD1 or TRBD2 (5 bases each). Trimming removed 0 bases from V and 0 bases from J, with 8 bases in between. The CDR3 length is 15 residues. Germline V lookup: CDR1 SGHTA, CDR2 FQGTGA. The CDR3 region is CASSLTGEYQETQYF. The CDR3 DNA follows: TGTGCCAGCAGCTTAACGGGGGAGTACCAAGAGACCCAGTACTTC.

The chain is built from TRBV6-1 and TRBJ1-2; D perhaps matches TRBD1 (6 bases). V shed 0 bases and J shed 2 bases, with 10 bases lying between them. The germline gives CDR1 MNHNS, CDR2 SASEGT. CDR3 length: 15 residues. The CDR3 sequence: CASSEATGGNYGYTF. For the CDR3, the DNA is TGTGCCAGCAGTGAAGCCACGGGGGGCAACTATGGCTACACCTTC.

Turning to this clonotype: One end of the junction varies from germline; a read error may be responsible. The chain carries TRBV6-5 and TRBJ1-1; D not resolved. The CDR3 has 13 amino acids. Germline V CDR1 and CDR2: MNHEY, SVGAGI. CDR3 in amino acids: CASSYSGPTEAFF. The CDR3 DNA reads TGTGCCAGCAGTTACTCTGGGCCCACTGAGGCTTTCTTT.

The chain uses TRBV20-1 and TRBJ2-7; TRBD2 agrees at 11 bases. Germline V lookup: CDR1 DFQATT, CDR2 SNEGSKA (reference sequence). V was pared by 5 bases and J by 2 bases, with 8 bases of the junction left unmatched. This CDR3 has 15 residues. CDR3 sequence: CSAEGVAGGTYEQYF. CDR3 in DNA: TGCAGTGCTGAGGGGGTAGCGGGAGGGACCTACGAGCAGTACTTC.

The genes are TRBV29-1 and TRBJ2-1; D is tentatively TRBD1 or TRBD2 (5 bases each). The CDR3 is made up of 12 amino acids. The V and J ends lost 2 bases and 8 bases respectively, with 10 bases between them. CDR1 and CDR2 (germline): SQVTM, ANQGSEA. The DNA of the CDR3 is TGCAGCGTTGAACAACTAGGGGATGAGCAGTTCTTC. Residues: CSVEQLGDEQFF.

V and J are TRBV14 and TRBJ1-1, with D possibly being TRBD1 (6 bases). This CDR3 comprises 14 residues. CDR1 and CDR2 (germline): SGHDN, FVKESK. V lost 4 bases and J lost 6, with 15 bases in between. The CDR3 bases are TGTGCCAGCAGCCGGACAGCAACTGGGGCTGAAGCTTTCTTT. It specifies CASSRTATGAEAFF.

This chain joins TRBV12-3 or TRBV12-4 and TRBJ2-5; D tentatively fits TRBD1 or TRBD2 (6 bases each). This CDR3 contains 12 residues. V lost 8 bases to trimming and J lost 5 bases, with 12 bases between them. CDR3 bases: TGTGCCAGCCGACGGGGGCGCGAGACCCAGTACTTC. It codes for CASRRGRETQYF.

This clonotype was detected once. V gene TRBV20-1 combines with J gene TRBJ1-5; no clear D gene. This CDR3 spans 14 amino acids. The germline V gene encodes CDR1 DFQATT and CDR2 SNEGSKA (reference sequence). V was trimmed by 2 bases and J by 7 bases, leaving 15 bases between them. The CDR3 protein is CSARHSGDGQPQHF. The CDR3 nucleotides read TGCAGTGCTAGACACTCAGGAGATGGGCAGCCCCAGCATTTT.

J is TRBJ1-1 and V is TRBV5-6, with D uncertain. Germline values: CDR1 SGHDT, CDR2 YYEEEE. The CDR3 covers 14 residues. Trimming stripped 6 bases from V and 1 base from J, with 13 bases between. DNA for the CDR3: TGTGCCAGCAATCCCCTCGGCTCGAACACTGAAGCTTTCTTT. This encodes CASNPLGSNTEAFF.

V gene TRBV4-3 combines with J gene TRBJ1-2; 8 bases agree with TRBD1. There are 15 residues in the CDR3. Germline V CDR1 and CDR2: LGHNA, YSLEER. With 7 bases clipped from V and 5 bases from J, the junction kept 12 bases outside the gene matches. CDR3 DNA: TGCGCCAGCAATATCGGACAGGGATATGGTTATGGCTACACCTTC. Amino acids: CASNIGQGYGYGYTF.

This chain uses TRBV7-8 with TRBJ2-7; D not certain. Trimming left V 5 bases short and J 0 bases short, with 17 bases between. Germline V gene lookup returns CDR1 SGHVS and CDR2 FQNEAQ. The CDR3 contains 16 residues. This CDR3 reads CASSPRTARSSYEQYF. The CDR3 nucleotides are TGTGCCAGCAGCCCCCGAACAGCTCGAAGCTCCTACGAGCAGTACTTC.

The chain couples TRBV6-2 or TRBV6-3 to TRBJ2-3; no clear D gene. Germline CDR1 and CDR2: MNHEY and SVGEGT. V was trimmed by 2 bases and J by 4 bases, leaving 4 bases between them. The CDR3 loop spans 12 amino acids. CDR3: CASSYPSDTQYF. The CDR3 nucleotides read TGTGCCAGCAGTTACCCGTCAGATACGCAGTATTTT.

This sequence joins TRBV4-3 and TRBJ1-6, with D hard to call. Germline CDR1 reads LGHNA; CDR2 reads YSLEER. The CDR3 is made up of 17 amino acids. V lost 0 bases, J lost 5 bases, and 14 bases lay in between. The CDR3 protein is CASSQDRADFNNSPLHF. In DNA form, the CDR3 reads TGCGCCAGCAGCCAAGATCGGGCTGACTTCAATAATTCACCCCTCCACTTT.

The rearrangement links TRBV30 to TRBJ1-1, with D hard to call. The CDR3 is made up of 13 amino acids. The germline V and J ends were trimmed by 0 bases and 0 bases, with 5 bases remaining between them. CDR1 is GTSNPN, CDR2 SVGIG, per germline (reference sequence). CDR3 bases: TGTGCCTGGAGTGTACTGATGAACACTGAAGCTTTCTTT. Its protein product is CAWSVLMNTEAFF.

The J gene is TRBJ2-2, the V gene TRBV12-3 or TRBV12-4; 9 bases are a match to TRBD1. This CDR3 spans 14 amino acids. The V segment lost 7 bases and the J segment 6 bases; nucleotides outside the gene matches: 6. DNA for the CDR3: TGTGCCAGCACTCCGGGACAGGGCGCCGGGGAGCTGTTTTTT. Translation gives CASTPGQGAGELFF.

V and J are TRBV4-3 and TRBJ2-1; D remains unclear. Germline-derived CDR1 and CDR2 are LGHNA and YSLEER. There are 16 residues in the CDR3. Trimming left V 1 base short and J 0 bases short, with 10 bases between. The CDR3 DNA sequence: TGCGCCAGCAGCCAAGTGGAGTCGTACTCCTACAATGAGCAGTTCTTC. It yields the protein CASSQVESYSYNEQFF.

The CDR3 region has the DNA TGTGCCTGGAGCGAGGGTTTAGCCAAAAACATTCAGTACTTC. Translating it yields CAWSEGLAKNIQYF. V gene TRBV30 combines with J gene TRBJ2-4, with a tentative D call TRBD2 (5 bases). The CDR3 sequence is 14 residues long. Germline values: CDR1 GTSNPN, CDR2 SVGIG (reference sequence). With 3 bases removed from V and 0 bases from J, the gap between germline ends came to 9 bases.

V and J are TRBV5-1 and TRBJ2-2; unclear D gene. Trimming took off 5 bases at V and 1 base at J, with 6 bases between the two ends. CDR3 length: 13 residues. Germline V CDR1 and CDR2: SGHRS, YFSETQ. The CDR3 reads CASRAENTGELFF. CDR3 nucleotide sequence: TGCGCCAGCAGAGCAGAGAACACCGGGGAGCTGTTTTTT.

CDR3 nucleotides: TGTGCCAGCAGCCAATTCGGGAGGGACACTGAAGCTTTCTTT. It codes for CASSQFGRDTEAFF. This chain connects TRBV14 to TRBJ1-1; the D is unclear. CDR3 length: 14 amino acids. Per the germline V gene, CDR1 is SGHDN and CDR2 is FVKESK. V gave up 2 bases and J gave up 3 bases, with 10 bases separating them.

V and J are TRBV20-1 and TRBJ2-3; TRBD2 matches 11 bases. The CDR3 consists of 15 residues. Germline V gene data show CDR1 as DFQATT and CDR2 as SNEGSKA (reference sequence). The V and J ends lost 6 bases and 2 bases, in that order; junction bases with no gene match: 7. The CDR3 bases are TGCAGTGCACCCGGGACTAGCGGAAACACAGATACGCAGTATTTT. Amino acid sequence: CSAPGTSGNTDTQYF.

The chain is built from TRBV6-5 and TRBJ2-5; 9 bases fit TRBD1. CDR1 is MNHEY and CDR2 is SVGAGI in the germline V gene. The V segment lost 6 bases and the J segment 4 bases; nucleotides outside the gene matches: 9. This CDR3 spans 15 amino acids. The CDR3 DNA is TGTGCCAGCAGAGACCGGGACAGGGAGGGAGAGACCCAGTACTTC. It translates to CASRDRDREGETQYF.

The rearrangement uses TRBV12-3 or TRBV12-4 and TRBJ2-4; 16 bases match TRBD2. The CDR3 sequence is 19 residues long. The J segment lost 0 bases and the V segment lost 4 bases, leaving 6 bases of the junction unmatched. CDR3 nucleotides: TGTGCCAGCAGTTCCGGGACTAGCGGGAGGGATATAGCCAAAAACATTCAGTACTTC. Encoded protein: CASSSGTSGRDIAKNIQYF.

This clonotype was found once. The chain joins TRBV29-1 to TRBJ2-1; 7 bases map to TRBD1. The CDR3 loop spans 13 amino acids. The J segment lost 6 bases and the V segment lost 4 bases, leaving 6 bases of the junction unmatched. Germline V gene data show CDR1 as SQVTM and CDR2 as ANQGSEA. The CDR3 sequence is CSVGPGGSNEQFF. CDR3 in DNA: TGCAGCGTTGGTCCAGGGGGAAGCAATGAGCAGTTCTTC.

V is TRBV7-9 and J is TRBJ1-1; 7 bases align to TRBD1. J gave up 0 bases and V 4 bases, and 8 bases lay outside the gene matches. Germline assignment: CDR1 SEHNR and CDR2 FQNEAQ (reference sequence). CDR3 length: 16 residues. The CDR3 DNA is TGTGCCAGCAGCTCGAACGACAGGGCTATGAACACTGAAGCTTTCTTT. The encoded protein is CASSSNDRAMNTEAFF. The variable domain in full, with the rest retrieved from reference TRBV7-9 and TRBJ1-1, is DTGVSQNPRHKITKRGQNVTFRCDPISEHNRLYWYRQTLGQGPEFLTYFQNEAQLEKSRLLSDRFSAERPKGSFSTLEIQRTEQGDSAMYLCASSSNDRAMNTEAFFGQGTRLTVV.